The 21 T cell receptor beta chains listed next were all sequenced from one sample in a study of post-analysis software for immune sequencing data (dated by TCRdb to 2014 to 2015). Overall results and qualifications from the work: Significantly higher frequencies in patients than in controls were found for roughly 5 TRBV segments, including TRBV5-6, TRBV5-1 and TRBV20-1.

Their cognate antigens are unknown. The method behind the library was PCR. Instrument on record: Illumina HiSeq 2500. To reduce PCR and sequencing biases, unique molecular identifiers were incorporated into the TCR beta cDNA libraries. The public reads were reprocessed in TCRdb via fastp at Q25 and MiXCR, keeping in-frame beta chains. Rows merge per CDR3 protein into single entries with the most common DNA and genes. Counted in this sample were around 500,000 distinct CDR3 sequences; less than 40% of them appeared once. The ten biggest clones cover 4.5% to 7.5% of the sample. Sequenced input: blood. Source of these receptors: a girl aged 2-17 years with multiple sclerosis.

The chain is built from TRBV5-1 and TRBJ2-5; D possibly corresponds to TRBD2 (7 bases). The J call could be wrong; TRBJ2-7 is a better fit for the DNA end. CDR3 length equals 15 residues. Germline CDR1 is SGHRS and CDR2 is YFSETQ. CDR3 bases: TGCGCCAGCAGCCTCCCCGGCGGGGGCGCCTGCGAGCAGTACTTC. Encoded protein: CASSLPGGGACEQYF.

This clonotype occurred a few times. The genes are TRBV3-1 and TRBJ1-1, with 7 positions matching TRBD1. Germline loops: CDR1 LGHDT, CDR2 YNNKEL (reference sequence). The CDR3 is 12 amino acids. The J segment lost 11 bases and the V segment lost 2 bases, leaving 5 bases of the junction unmatched. The CDR3 bases are TGTGCCAGCAGCCAACAAGACAGGGAGGCTTTCTTT. Residues: CASSQQDREAFF. Combining the CDR3 with reference TRBV3-1 and TRBJ1-1 gives the whole variable domain DTAVSQTPKYLVTQMGNDKSIKCEQNLGHDTMYWYKQDSKKFLKIMFSYNNKELIINETVPNRFSPKSPDKAHLNLHINSLELGDSAVYFCASSQQDREAFFGQGTRLTVV.

The V and J genes are TRBV5-1 and TRBJ2-5, with D possibly being TRBD1 (7 bases). Trimming removed 1 base at V and 5 bases at J, with 18 bases between. The CDR3 is made up of 16 amino acids. Germline V gene data show CDR1 as SGHRS and CDR2 as YFSETQ. The CDR3: CASSLYSDPGGETQYF. CDR3 nucleotides: TGCGCCAGCAGCTTGTACTCGGACCCAGGGGGGGAGACCCAGTACTTC.

The chain uses TRBV5-1 and TRBJ1-2; 11 bases match TRBD1. The CDR3 totals 19 residues. J gave up 3 bases and V 0 bases, and 13 bases lay outside the gene matches. Germline V gene data show CDR1 as SGHRS and CDR2 as YFSETQ. In nucleotides, the CDR3 is TGCGCCAGCAGCTTGGCGGGAGGACAGGGGGCAGCCGGATACTATGGCTACACCTTC. Residues: CASSLAGGQGAAGYYGYTF.

This chain uses TRBV10-3 with TRBJ2-4; D is possibly TRBD1 (5 bases). Germline-derived CDR1 and CDR2 are ENHRY and SYGVKD. The CDR3 is 15 amino acids. V lost 4 bases and J lost 2, with 12 bases in between. The CDR3: CAISGARASKNIQYF. As DNA, the CDR3 is TGTGCCATCAGTGGGGCCAGGGCATCCAAAAACATTCAGTACTTC.

This clonotype appeared a few times. The CDR3 nucleotides read TGTGCCAGCAGTCGAAGCCGGGCAGCGGACTACAATGAGCAGTTCTTC. Amino acids: CASSRSRAADYNEQFF. The V and J genes are TRBV6-1 and TRBJ2-1; D perhaps matches TRBD2 (5 bases). The CDR3 covers 16 residues. Germline V gives CDR1 MNHNS, CDR2 SASEGT. V was cut by 5 bases and J by 3 bases, with 17 bases left in between.

This clonotype was found a few times. The chain has TRBV12-3 or TRBV12-4 and TRBJ1-5, with TRBD1 as a possible D gene (5 bases). This CDR3 spans 14 amino acids. Trimming removed 5 bases at V and 6 bases at J, with 14 bases between. The CDR3 is CASSHRDPGQPQHF. The CDR3 DNA reads as TGTGCCAGCAGTCACCGGGACCCCGGTCAGCCCCAGCATTTT.

This clonotype was picked up a small number of times. The V and J genes are TRBV7-9 and TRBJ1-1; 11 bases are shared with TRBD1. V lost 5 bases, J lost 4 bases, and 6 bases stayed unmatched. CDR3 length: 15 amino acids. Germline values: CDR1 SEHNR, CDR2 FQNEAQ (reference sequence). Here the CDR3 DNA reads TGTGCCAGCAGCCACACCGGGACAGGGGGCACTGAAGCTTTCTTT. This sequence encodes CASSHTGTGGTEAFF.

This clonotype occurred once. The chain employs TRBV12-3 or TRBV12-4 and TRBJ1-2; 7 nucleotides align to TRBD1. The CDR3 loop spans 15 amino acids. V shed 5 bases, J shed 4 bases, and the junction held 10 bases outside the gene matches. The CDR3 loop is CASSIPAQGSYGYTF. Written as DNA, the CDR3 is TGTGCCAGCAGTATTCCGGCACAGGGGAGCTATGGCTACACCTTC.

This clonotype showed up just once. V gene TRBV20-1 combines with J gene TRBJ1-2; perhaps TRBD1 as D (5 bases). Trimming left V 6 bases short and J 4 bases short, with 12 bases between. In germline, CDR1 is DFQATT, CDR2 SNEGSKA (reference sequence). This CDR3 spans 12 amino acids. The CDR3 reads CSAITGPYGYTF. The CDR3 coding sequence is TGCAGTGCAATAACAGGACCCTATGGCTACACCTTC.

This clonotype was seen a handful of times. The chain joins TRBV7-8 to TRBJ2-5; D is ambiguous. Germline V gene lookup returns CDR1 SGHVS and CDR2 FQNEAQ. V was pared by 1 base and J by 4 bases, with 13 bases between. CDR3 length equals 15 residues. CDR3 loop: CASSLGLGRTETQYF. The CDR3 DNA reads TGTGCCAGCAGCTTAGGGCTAGGTAGAACAGAGACCCAGTACTTC.

This sequence joins TRBV5-1 and TRBJ2-3, with D hard to call. Germline lookup yields CDR1 SGHRS and CDR2 YFSETQ. V was clipped by 7 bases and J by 3 bases, with 24 bases between them. The CDR3 is made up of 17 amino acids. In DNA form, the CDR3 reads TGCGCCAGCTTACCAGTCACCCTTCCCAGAGTAACAGATACGCAGTATTTT. Its protein product is CASLPVTLPRVTDTQYF.

The gene calls are TRBV20-1 and TRBJ2-5; perhaps D is TRBD1 or TRBD2 (6 bases each). The end of the DNA aligns better with TRBJ2-7, so the J call may be wrong. Germline loops: CDR1 DFQATT, CDR2 SNEGSKA (reference sequence). The CDR3 consists of 14 residues. This chain's CDR3 is CSAPGTPGGDEQYF. CDR3 coding DNA: TGCAGTGCCCCCGGGACACCGGGCGGGGACGAGCAGTACTTC.

This clonotype occurred a few times. This sequence joins TRBV5-5 and TRBJ2-7; D perhaps matches TRBD1 (5 bases). From germline, CDR1 is SGHKS and CDR2 YYEKEE (reference sequence). The CDR3 consists of 13 residues. Trimming left V 4 bases short and J 7 bases short, with 15 bases between. The CDR3 bases are TGTGCCAGCAGCCCTTCAGGGTTTGGGGAGCAGTACTTC. It codes for CASSPSGFGEQYF.

J is TRBJ1-5 and V is TRBV11-2, with 8 bases matching TRBD1. Unmatched junction bases numbered 5, after V lost 0 bases and J lost 4 bases. The CDR3 contains 16 residues. Germline V lookup: CDR1 SGHAT, CDR2 FQNNGV. The CDR3 coding sequence is TGTGCCAGCAGCTTAGATATGGACAGGGTGAATCAGCCCCAGCATTTT. This translates into CASSLDMDRVNQPQHF.

The gene calls are TRBV27 and TRBJ1-6; TRBD1 agrees at 7 bases. The CDR3 has 15 residues. CDR1 is MNHEY, CDR2 SMNVEV, per germline (reference sequence). After removal of 7 bases from V and 3 bases from J, the junction contained 6 bases not matched to a gene. CDR3 DNA: TGTGCCAGCACCCTAGGGACAGTCTATAATTCACCCCTCCACTTT. Residues: CASTLGTVYNSPLHF.

This clonotype was seen only a few times. The CDR3 bases are TGTGCCAGCAGCCAAGTCACCACAGGGGATGGGGGAAACTATGGCTACACCTTC. This codes for CASSQVTTGDGGNYGYTF. The chain couples TRBV4-2 to TRBJ1-2; 7 bases line up with TRBD1. This CDR3 has 18 residues. J gave up 2 bases and V 1 base, and 13 bases lay outside the gene matches. Germline CDR1 reads LGHNA; CDR2 reads YNFKEQ.

This chain links TRBV18 with TRBJ1-6; D remains ambiguous. This CDR3 spans 16 amino acids. Trimming pared 4 bases from V and 0 bases from J, leaving 10 bases between. CDR1 KGHSH and CDR2 LQKENI come from the germline V gene. In DNA form, the CDR3 reads TGTGCCAGCTCACGCGATAGGAGCTCCTATAATTCACCCCTCCACTTT. Residues: CASSRDRSSYNSPLHF. Full variable domain (remainder filled in from reference TRBV18 and TRBJ1-6): NAGVMQNPRHLVRRRGQEARLRCSPMKGHSHVYWYRQLPEEGLKFMVYLQKENIIDESGMPKERFSAEFPKEGPSILRIQQVVRGDSAAYFCASSRDRSSYNSPLHFGNGTRLTVT.

The rearrangement uses TRBV6-1 and TRBJ2-3; D is perhaps TRBD2 (5 bases). Germline V gives CDR1 MNHNS, CDR2 SASEGT. The CDR3 sequence is 13 residues long. V lost 6 bases and J lost 2, with 9 bases in between. CDR3 in DNA: TGTGCCAGCAGCTTAGCGACCACAGATACGCAGTATTTT. Its translation: CASSLATTDTQYF.

The V gene is TRBV7-8, the J gene TRBJ2-7, with D maybe TRBD1 (6 bases). The CDR3 length is 17 residues. The V and J ends lost 4 bases and 1 base respectively, with 20 bases between them. Germline V gives CDR1 SGHVS, CDR2 FQNEAQ. CDR3 loop: CASSSHPQGRYSYEQYF. DNA for the CDR3: TGTGCCAGCAGCTCCCACCCGCAGGGGCGATATTCCTACGAGCAGTACTTC.

Comment on this clonotype: A read error may produce the germline difference seen at one junction end. The chain carries TRBV12-3 or TRBV12-4 and TRBJ2-3, with 8 bases fitting TRBD1. The CDR3 covers 13 residues. The CDR3 sequence is CASLQGDTDAQYF. The CDR3 DNA is TGTGCCAGCCTACAGGGGGACACAGATGCGCAGTATTTT.